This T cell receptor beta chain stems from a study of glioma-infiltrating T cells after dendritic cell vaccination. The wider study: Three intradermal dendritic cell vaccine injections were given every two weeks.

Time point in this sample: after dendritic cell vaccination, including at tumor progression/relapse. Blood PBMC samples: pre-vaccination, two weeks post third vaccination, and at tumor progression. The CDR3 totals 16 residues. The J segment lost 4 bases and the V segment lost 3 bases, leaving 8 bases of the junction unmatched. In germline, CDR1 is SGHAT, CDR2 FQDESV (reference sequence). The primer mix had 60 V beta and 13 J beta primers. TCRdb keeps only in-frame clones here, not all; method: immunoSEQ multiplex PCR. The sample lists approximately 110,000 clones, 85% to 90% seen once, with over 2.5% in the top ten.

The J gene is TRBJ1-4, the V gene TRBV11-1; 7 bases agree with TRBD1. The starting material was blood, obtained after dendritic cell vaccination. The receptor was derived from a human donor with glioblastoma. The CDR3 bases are TGTGCCAGCAGCTTGCGGAGACAGGGCCTTAATGAAAAACTGTTTTTT. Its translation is CASSLRRQGLNEKLFF.